This T cell receptor beta chain was sequenced in a study of response to subunit inactivated influenza vaccine. This clonotype has just a few counts. Each CDR3 protein is one row after TCRdb ran MiXCR on the RT-PCR reads. Here the sample spans hundreds of thousands of distinct CDR3 sequences, 15% to 18% being singletons. The specimen was PBMCs from blood, collected about 12 days after vaccination. This TCR was recovered from a man in his fifties or sixties who received an inactivated influenza vaccine.

As DNA, the CDR3 is TGTGCCAGCAGTTTATCGTTGGGGACCTACGAGCAGTACTTC. This sequence encodes CASSLSLGTYEQYF. V is TRBV27 and J is TRBJ2-7; D remains ambiguous. CDR3 length equals 14 residues. The germline V and J ends were trimmed by 0 bases and 2 bases, with 8 bases remaining between them. CDR1 is MNHEY, CDR2 SMNVEV, per germline (reference sequence).